This entry lists 7 T cell receptor beta chains sequenced from one sample in a study of blood T cell repertoires in COVID-19. TCRdb's copy holds only in-frame clones and misses some; the assay was immunoSEQ multiplex PCR. Among approximately 250,000 clones listed, about nine tenths were seen once. The sequencing input was peripheral blood. The receptor source for this set is an older woman who had recovered from COVID-19.

The genes are TRBV9 and TRBJ2-1; TRBD2 aligns across 8 bases. Per germline, CDR1 SGDLS and CDR2 YYNGEE. The CDR3 extends over 14 amino acids. Trimming cost V 4 bases and J 7 bases; bases outside gene matches: 7. CDR3 protein: CASSPGLVDNEQFF. The CDR3, as DNA: TGTGCCAGCAGCCCGGGACTAGTCGATAATGAGCAGTTCTTC.

J is TRBJ2-3 and V is TRBV5-1, with a tentative D call TRBD2 (7 bases). The CDR3 loop spans 16 amino acids. Germline lookup yields CDR1 SGHRS and CDR2 YFSETQ. Trimming took 1 base from V and 4 from J, leaving 16 bases between them. The CDR3 nucleotides read TGCGCCAGCAGCTTGCAGGGAGGGGAGGGGGCAGATACGCAGTATTTT. This sequence encodes CASSLQGGEGADTQYF.

The rearrangement uses TRBV7-3 and TRBJ1-2; 10 bases match TRBD1. CDR3 length: 14 amino acids. Trimming removed 5 bases from V and 6 bases from J; junction bases left unmatched: 6. In germline, CDR1 is SGHTA, CDR2 FQGTGA. Here the CDR3 reads CASSPGTGADGYTF. DNA of the CDR3: TGTGCCAGCAGCCCAGGGACAGGGGCTGATGGCTACACCTTC.

Only one count was recorded for this clone. CDR3 coding DNA: TGTGCCAGCAGTGATCGACAGGGTAAACCTGAAGCTTTCTTT. Encoded protein: CASSDRQGKPEAFF. The chain recombines TRBV6-6 with TRBJ1-1; TRBD1 aligns across 7 bases. This CDR3 region has 14 residues. V shed 5 bases and J 6 bases; nucleotides not matched to a gene: 9. Germline V gene data show CDR1 as MNHNY and CDR2 as SVGAGI (reference sequence).

The chain has TRBV5-4 and TRBJ2-2; D might be TRBD1 (5 bases). Germline V gene sequence: CDR1 SGHNT, CDR2 YYREEE (reference sequence). This CDR3 comprises 15 residues. Trimming pared 4 bases from V and 3 bases from J, leaving 13 bases between. The CDR3 is CASSLQGRDTGELFF. CDR3 nucleotides: TGTGCCAGCAGCCTTCAGGGCAGGGACACCGGGGAGCTGTTTTTT.

The chain is built from TRBV6-2 or TRBV6-3 and TRBJ1-1; 7 nucleotides agree with TRBD1. Trimming took 5 bases from V and 11 from J; bases not matched to a gene: 14. In germline, CDR1 is MNHEY, CDR2 SVGEGT. The CDR3 is 14 amino acids. DNA for the CDR3: TGTGCCAGCAGTACAGACAGGGAAGCAGGGACCGCTTTCTTT. The encoded protein is CASSTDREAGTAFF.

This clone showed up just a few times. V and J are TRBV6-5 and TRBJ2-7; 8 bases are shared with TRBD2. CDR1 and CDR2 from the germline V gene are MNHEY and SVGAGI. The CDR3 is 13 residues long. With 6 bases clipped from V and 9 bases from J, the junction kept 10 bases outside the gene matches. CDR3 in DNA: TGTGCCAGCAGAACTAGCCTCGGGGGGGGGCAGTACTTC. Translated: CASRTSLGGGQYF.